Reported below is one TCR beta chain. This sample is drawn from a study of blood T cell repertoires in COVID-19. Profiled with immunoSEQ multiplex PCR; TCRdb holds only in-frame clones, not every one. Here the sample spans about 170,000 clones, 75% to 90% being singletons. The V end was cut by 2 bases, the J end by 2 bases, with 6 bases between. The CDR3 totals 13 residues. Germline V CDR1 and CDR2: SGHTA, FQGNSA. The sequence was obtained from a woman at least 80 years old with active or convalescent COVID-19. Sequencing was done on a sample of peripheral blood. The chain has TRBV7-2 and TRBJ1-2, with no clear D. The CDR3 DNA is TGTGCCAGCAGCTTAAACAGCAACTATGGCTACACCTTC. Its protein product is CASSLNSNYGYTF.